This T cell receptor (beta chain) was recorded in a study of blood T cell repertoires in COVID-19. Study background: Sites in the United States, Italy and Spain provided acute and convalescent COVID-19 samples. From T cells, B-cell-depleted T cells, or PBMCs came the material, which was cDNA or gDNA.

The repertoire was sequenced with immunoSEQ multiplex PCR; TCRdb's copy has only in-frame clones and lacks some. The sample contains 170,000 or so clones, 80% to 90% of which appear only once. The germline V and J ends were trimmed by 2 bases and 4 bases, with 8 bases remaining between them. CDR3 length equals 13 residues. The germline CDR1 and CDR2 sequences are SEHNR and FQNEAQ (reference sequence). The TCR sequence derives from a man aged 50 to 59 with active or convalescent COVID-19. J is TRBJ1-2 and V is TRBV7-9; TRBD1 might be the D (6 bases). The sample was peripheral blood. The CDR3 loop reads CASSLQGPYGYTF. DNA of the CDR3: TGTGCCAGCAGCTTACAGGGGCCCTATGGCTACACCTTC.